Listed below are T cell receptor beta chains from one sample, sequenced in a study of cytotoxic CD8 clonotypes in ibrutinib-treated CLL. Sequencing used immunoSEQ multiplex PCR; TCRdb keeps in-frame clones, though not all of them. The top ten hold 15% to 17% of the sample, which has more than 200,000 clones, 60% to 75% seen once. The specimen comprised PBMCs, sampled after 24 months of ibrutinib treatment. The source is a human donor with chronic lymphocytic leukemia. CDR3s include the opening cysteine and the closing phenylalanine or tryptophan. D genes are given only for firm matches. Size tells how often a clone was seen (once, few, many) or the class of an expanded clone, and some rows leave it out.

>TRBJ2-7|NA|TRBV7-2|16|TRBD2
TGTGCCAGCAGCTCCCGGGGACTAGCGGGAGGGTACGAGCAGTACTTC
CASSSRGLAGGYEQYF
>TRBJ1-1|once|TRBV6-5|14|NA
TGTGCCAGCAGTTACTCCCATCCCGACACTGAAGCTTTCTTT
CASSYSHPDTEAFF
>TRBJ2-7|NA|TRBV10-3|13|NA
TGTGCCATCAGTCAGAATGGACCGTACGAGCAGTACTTC
CAISQNGPYEQYF
>TRBJ1-2|NA|TRBV11-2|16|TRBD1
TGTGCCAGCAGCTTAGGTTATGGGACAGGCCTCTTTCGCTACACCTTC
CASSLGYGTGLFRYTF
>TRBJ1-2|NA|TRBV7-9|14|NA
TGTGCCAGCAGCTTAAGCAAGGGGGAAGATGGCTACACCTTC
CASSLSKGEDGYTF
>TRBJ1-2|NA|TRBV5-6|15|NA
TGTGCCAGCAGCCGATACCGGAGTTATAACTATGGCTACACCTTC
CASSRYRSYNYGYTF
>TRBJ1-4|NA|TRBV7-2|14|TRBD1
TGTGCCAGCAGCTTTGGACAGGGAGAGGAAAAACTGTTTTTT
CASSFGQGEEKLFF
>TRBJ1-2|NA|TRBV7-2|11|NA
TGTGCCAGCAGCTCCGGGGCAGCCCACACCTTC
CASSSGAAHTF
>TRBJ2-7|NA|TRBV7-8|15|TRBD1
TGTGCCAGCAGCTTAATCGCAGGGGGATCCTACGAGCAGTACTTC
CASSLIAGGSYEQYF
>TRBJ2-7|NA|TRBV2|16|TRBD2
TGTGCCAGCAGTCGTGAGGGTAGCGGGAACTCCTACGAGCAGTACTTC
CASSREGSGNSYEQYF
>TRBJ1-1|NA|TRBV9|15|TRBD1
TGTGCCAGCAGCGTAGATGACAGGGGGAACACTGAAGCTTTCTTT
CASSVDDRGNTEAFF
>TRBJ1-1|NA|TRBV14|13|TRBD1
TGTGCCAGCAGCCAAGGGACAGGGGGCAACGCTTTCTTT
CASSQGTGGNAFF
>TRBJ1-4|once|TRBV5-1|13|NA
TGCGCCAGCAGCTCGGGGCAGAGAGAAAAACTGTTTTTT
CASSSGQREKLFF
>TRBJ2-7|NA|TRBV28|14|TRBD1
TGTGCCAGCAGTTCCGGGACAGTTGAGTACGAGCAGTACTTC
CASSSGTVEYEQYF
>TRBJ2-7|NA|TRBV5-1|14|NA
TGCGCCAGCAGCTTGAGCACAGACTCCTACGAGCAGTACTTC
CASSLSTDSYEQYF
>TRBJ1-2|NA|TRBV9|14|NA
TGTGCCAGCAGCGTAGAGGGCGGAGACTATGGCTACACCTTC
CASSVEGGDYGYTF
>TRBJ1-5|NA|TRBV7-6|16|NA
TGTGCCAGCAGCTTAGGTTCGGGGGCGGAGGATCAGCCCCAGCATTTT
CASSLGSGAEDQPQHF
>TRBJ2-1|NA|TRBV28|11|NA
TGTGCCAGCAGGGCTGAAAGCGGTCCAATCTTC
CASRAESGPIF
>TRBJ1-2|NA|TRBV12-5|13|TRBD1
TGTGCTAGTGGTTCCACAGGGGGCGACGGCTACACCTTC
CASGSTGGDGYTF
>TRBJ2-4|NA|TRBV28|16|NA
NA
CASSSSEPGRWNIQYF
>TRBJ2-7|NA|TRBV19|14|TRBD1
TGTTCTTCAGGATGGGGGACAGGCTCCTACGAGCAGTACTTC
CSSGWGTGSYEQYF
>TRBJ2-7|NA|TRBV2|11|NA
TGTGCCAGCTCCTGGTCCTACGAGCAGTACTTC
CASSWSYEQYF
>TRBJ2-1|NA|TRBV4-3|19|NA
TGCGCCAGCAGCCAAGGAGTATCGTGGCGCCGGGACCCGGACAATGAGCAGTTCTTC
CASSQGVSWRRDPDNEQFF
>TRBJ2-1|few|TRBV11-2|15|TRBD2
TGTGCCAGCAGCTTAGATCCGGGAGGGCACCGTGAGCAGTTCTTC
CASSLDPGGHREQFF
>TRBJ1-1|NA|TRBV28|17|NA
TGTGCCAGCAGCTCCCCGCAGGGTAAAGGAATCCAGACTGAAGCTTTCTTT
CASSSPQGKGIQTEAFF
>TRBJ2-2|NA|TRBV29-1|15|TRBD2
TGCAGCGTTTATACTAGCGGGCTGAACACCGGGGAGCTGTTTTTT
CSVYTSGLNTGELFF
>TRBJ2-1|NA|TRBV7-2|16|TRBD2
TGTGCCAGCAGCTTAGAGCAAGCGGGAGGGTCCAATGAGCAGTTCTTC
CASSLEQAGGSNEQFF
>TRBJ2-3|NA|TRBV7-9|15|NA
TGTGCCAGCAGCTTATCGACGGGTGGCGGGGATACGCAGTATTTT
CASSLSTGGGDTQYF
>TRBJ1-2|NA|TRBV9|11|NA
TGTGCCAGCAGTCCCCTGAAGGGCTACACCTTC
CASSPLKGYTF
>TRBJ2-3|NA|TRBV4-3|17|TRBD2
TGCGCCAGCAGCCAAGCTCGAGGCGGGAGGAGCACAGATACGCAGTATTTT
CASSQARGGRSTDTQYF
>TRBJ1-1|once|TRBV28|14|TRBD1
TGTGCCAGCAGTTCTACAGGGGGCGTCACTGAAGCTTTCTTT
CASSSTGGVTEAFF
>TRBJ1-2|NA|TRBV9|12|NA
TGTGCCAGCAGCCAAACTAACTATGGCTACACCTTC
CASSQTNYGYTF
>TRBJ2-5|NA|TRBV29-1|12|NA
TGCAGCCTGTGGACGGGACAAGAGACCCAGTACTTC
CSLWTGQETQYF
>TRBJ2-7|NA|TRBV5-4|14|TRBD2
TGTGCCAGCAGCCCCGGGACTAGCTCCTACGAGCAGTACTTC
CASSPGTSSYEQYF
>TRBJ2-7|few|TRBV7-9|14|NA
TGTGCCAGCAGCTTAACCACAGACTCCTACGAGCAGTACTTC
CASSLTTDSYEQYF
>TRBJ1-2|NA|TRBV29-1|12|NA
TGCAGCGTTCGTACACAGGCCTATGGCTACACCTTC
CSVRTQAYGYTF
>TRBJ2-3|NA|TRBV29-1|10|NA
TGCAGCGTGGATGAGGATACGCAGTATTTT
CSVDEDTQYF
>TRBJ1-4|NA|TRBV19|13|NA
TGTGCCAGTAGCAGACAGGAGATTGAAAAACTGTTTTTT
CASSRQEIEKLFF
>TRBJ2-1|NA|TRBV10-3|15|TRBD2
TGTGCCATCAGCGTTAGCGGGAGCCCCTACAATGAGCAGTTCTTC
CAISVSGSPYNEQFF
>TRBJ1-2|NA|TRBV7-2|12|TRBD1
TGTGCCAGCAGGGGACAGGCTTATGGCTACACCTTC
CASRGQAYGYTF
>TRBJ2-7|few|TRBV7-2|16|TRBD1
TGTGCCAGCAGCCCAGCCCCGGGACAGGGGTCCTACGAGCAGTACTTC
CASSPAPGQGSYEQYF
>TRBJ2-2|few|TRBV7-6|17|NA
TGTGCCAGCAGCAAGGGAATTGGGACCGCGAACACCGGGGAGCTGTTTTTT
CASSKGIGTANTGELFF